The 31 T cell receptor beta chains below come from one sample, sequenced in a study of control samples from healthy donors and cancer patients. TCRdb's copy holds only in-frame clones and misses some; the assay was immunoSEQ multiplex PCR. The listing contains fewer than 200,000 clones. Material: blood. These receptors came from a woman aged 30 to 39 in good health.

This chain connects TRBV9 to TRBJ2-1; D unclear. Germline assignment: CDR1 SGDLS and CDR2 YYNGEE. Deletions cut 1 base from V and 9 bases from J, with 8 bases between. This CDR3 spans 12 amino acids. The CDR3 region has the DNA TGTGCCAGCAGCGTAAATCTCATTGAGCAGTTCTTC. This codes for CASSVNLIEQFF.

V usage is TRBV19 and J usage is TRBJ2-1; 8 bases match TRBD2. In germline, CDR1 is LNHDA, CDR2 SQIVND (reference sequence). Germline trimming cut 1 base from V and 10 bases from J; bases unmatched to any gene: 6. The CDR3 totals 14 residues. Written as DNA, the CDR3 is TGTGCCAGTAGTATAGGGGGACTAGATATAGAGCAGTTCTTC. The encoded protein is CASSIGGLDIEQFF.

The chain has TRBV28 and TRBJ2-3; 14 positions match TRBD2. The CDR3 totals 15 residues. Trimming removed 11 bases from V and 3 bases from J; junction bases left unmatched: 7. Per germline, CDR1 MDHEN and CDR2 SYDVKM. CDR3 nucleotides: TGTGCCGCAGGACTAGCGGGGGGCAGAACAGATACGCAGTATTTT. This gives the protein CAAGLAGGRTDTQYF.

The chain recombines TRBV5-1 with TRBJ2-5; maybe TRBD2 (7 bases). Germline loops: CDR1 SGHRS, CDR2 YFSETQ. Trimming removed 5 bases at V and 7 bases at J, with 18 bases between. The CDR3 extends over 14 amino acids. In DNA form, the CDR3 reads TGCGCCAGCAGTTTCCGGGAGAGGGGGGGGACCCAGTACTTC. Its protein is CASSFRERGGTQYF. The whole variable domain, remainder taken from reference TRBV5-1 and TRBJ2-5, is KAGVTQTPRYLIKTRGQQVTLSCSPISGHRSVSWYQQTPGQGLQFLFEYFSETQRNKGNFPGRFSGRQFSNSRSEMNVSTLELGDSALYLCASSFRERGGTQYFGPGTRLLVL.

The V gene is TRBV4-1, the J gene TRBJ2-5; TRBD1 aligns across 10 bases. From germline, CDR1 is MGHRA and CDR2 YSYEKL. V shed 1 base and J 5 bases; nucleotides not matched to a gene: 7. The CDR3 sequence is 16 residues long. DNA of the CDR3: TGCGCCAGCAGCCAAGGCTCCGGGACAGGGGAGGAGACCCAGTACTTC. Its protein is CASSQGSGTGEETQYF.

The chain joins TRBV5-1 to TRBJ2-5, with 14 bases matching TRBD2. This CDR3 comprises 16 residues. Trimming cost V 3 bases and J 2 bases; bases outside gene matches: 3. Germline CDR1 is SGHRS and CDR2 is YFSETQ. CDR3 sequence reads: CASSSGLAGGQETQYF. CDR3 coding DNA: TGCGCCAGCAGCTCCGGACTAGCGGGGGGACAAGAGACCCAGTACTTC. Full variable domain (outside the CDR3, taken from reference TRBV5-1 and TRBJ2-5): KAGVTQTPRYLIKTRGQQVTLSCSPISGHRSVSWYQQTPGQGLQFLFEYFSETQRNKGNFPGRFSGRQFSNSRSEMNVSTLELGDSALYLCASSSGLAGGQETQYFGPGTRLLVL.

The chain joins TRBV6-6 to TRBJ1-1; TRBD1 is a possible D gene (5 bases). Deletions cut 6 bases from V and 0 bases from J, with 8 bases between. Germline V CDR1 and CDR2: MNHNY, SVGAGI (reference sequence). This CDR3 spans 13 amino acids. The CDR3 region is CASSDSMNTEAFF. Written as DNA, the CDR3 is TGTGCCAGCAGCGACAGTATGAACACTGAAGCTTTCTTT.

The chain recombines TRBV21-1 with TRBJ1-5. TRBV21-1 is a known pseudogene. This CDR3 is built from 17 residues. This CDR3 is CASSTPPGTYSNQPQHF. CDR3 nucleotide sequence: TGTGCCAGCAGCACCCCGCCCGGGACTTATAGCAATCAGCCCCAGCATTTT.

Of note for this clone: The same CDR3 also results from other DNA sequences found in this sample. V and J are TRBV11-2 and TRBJ1-1; D not certain. Germline-derived CDR1 and CDR2 are SGHAT and FQNNGV. Trimming removed 1 base at V and 0 bases at J, with 6 bases between. The CDR3 has 14 amino acids. CDR3 sequence (DNA): TGTGCCAGCAGCTTAGCCAGGATGAACACTGAAGCTTTCTTT. This translates into CASSLARMNTEAFF.

The V and J genes are TRBV9 and TRBJ1-1; no clear D gene. The V end was cut by 0 bases, the J end by 1 base, with 10 bases between. Germline V gene sequence: CDR1 SGDLS, CDR2 YYNGEE. This CDR3 spans 15 amino acids. The CDR3 sequence: CASSVASRGNTEAFF. The CDR3 DNA follows: TGTGCCAGCAGCGTAGCTAGTCGGGGGAACACTGAAGCTTTCTTT.

The genes are TRBV13 and TRBJ1-1, with TRBD1 matching 8 bases. Per the germline V gene, CDR1 is PRHDT and CDR2 is FYEKMQ (reference sequence). With V trimmed by 2 bases and J by 2 bases, 7 bases remained unmatched. The CDR3 runs to 16 residues. The CDR3 bases are TGTGCCAGCAGCTTACAAATCGGACAGGGAAACACTGAAGCTTTCTTT. This encodes CASSLQIGQGNTEAFF.

The chain uses TRBV27 and TRBJ2-2; TRBD1 agrees at 12 bases. The V gene end was trimmed by 6 bases and the J gene end by 3 bases; junction bases not matched to a gene: 11. The CDR3 is 18 amino acids. Per the germline V gene, CDR1 is MNHEY and CDR2 is SMNVEV (reference sequence). The CDR3 nucleotides read TGTGCCAGCAGAGGGACAGGGGGCCGGGAGTTGGACACCGGGGAGCTGTTTTTT. As protein: CASRGTGGRELDTGELFF.

This chain links TRBV5-4 with TRBJ2-5; tentative D call: TRBD1 (6 bases). Germline V lookup: CDR1 SGHNT, CDR2 YYREEE (reference sequence). The CDR3 is 19 residues long. V was trimmed by 0 bases and J by 5 bases, leaving 26 bases between them. In nucleotides, the CDR3 is TGTGCCAGCAGCTTGGAACCGGGAATCAGGGGAAGGCCCGGTGAGACCCAGTACTTC. Its translation is CASSLEPGIRGRPGETQYF. The whole variable domain, filled in from reference TRBV5-4 and TRBJ2-5, reads ETGVTQSPTHLIKTRGQQVTLRCSSQSGHNTVSWYQQALGQGPQFIFQYYREEENGRGNFPPRFSGLQFPNYSSELNVNALELDDSALYLCASSLEPGIRGRPGETQYFGPGTRLLVL.

CDR3 residues: CASSLAGIGPFF. The CDR3 DNA sequence: TGTGCCAGCAGCTTAGCCGGGATCGGGCCTTTCTTT. The rearrangement uses TRBV11-3 and TRBJ1-1; D unresolved. From germline, CDR1 is SGHNT and CDR2 YENEEA. The CDR3 length is 12 residues. Trimming stripped 1 base from V and 12 bases from J, with 12 bases between.

A remark on this clone: Other DNA sequences from this sample encode an identical CDR3 as well. This sequence joins TRBV28 and TRBJ1-5; D gene ambiguous. V was trimmed by 1 base and J by 0 bases, leaving 1 base between them. Germline CDR1 MDHEN, CDR2 SYDVKM. The CDR3 sequence is 13 residues long. This chain's CDR3 is CASSLFSNQPQHF. The CDR3, as DNA: TGTGCCAGCAGTTTATTTAGCAATCAGCCCCAGCATTTT.

The chain has TRBV27 and TRBJ1-5; D is unclear. The CDR3 totals 12 residues. CDR1 MNHEY and CDR2 SMNVEV come from the germline V gene (reference sequence). V lost 6 bases, J lost 5 bases, and 8 bases lay in between. The CDR3 sequence: CASSNGDQPQHF. Here the CDR3 DNA reads TGTGCCAGCAGCAATGGGGATCAGCCCCAGCATTTT.

The rearrangement uses TRBV28 and TRBJ2-3; 7 bases are shared with TRBD1. Germline values: CDR1 MDHEN, CDR2 SYDVKM. The CDR3 length is 15 residues. V shed 3 bases, J shed 6 bases, and the junction held 9 bases outside the gene matches. CDR3 sequence: CASSFGNRGVDTQYF. Written as DNA, the CDR3 is TGTGCCAGCAGTTTTGGAAACAGGGGAGTGGATACGCAGTATTTT.

V is TRBV7-6 and J is TRBJ1-5, with 8 bases lining up with TRBD1. This CDR3 comprises 15 residues. The V segment lost 1 base and the J segment 5 bases; nucleotides outside the gene matches: 4. Germline V gives CDR1 SGHVS, CDR2 FNYEAQ. The DNA for the CDR3 is TGTGCCAGCAGCTTAGGACAGGGGTCTCATCAGCCCCAGCATTTT. Translation gives CASSLGQGSHQPQHF.

V is TRBV6-1 and J is TRBJ2-5; TRBD1 aligns across 7 bases. The germline CDR1 and CDR2 sequences are MNHNS and SASEGT. The CDR3 spans 16 residues. V shed 2 bases and J 1 base; nucleotides not matched to a gene: 7. CDR3 loop: CASSERAGGSQETQYF. As DNA, the CDR3 is TGTGCCAGCAGTGAAAGGGCAGGGGGTAGCCAAGAGACCCAGTACTTC.

This rearrangement joins TRBV29-1 to TRBJ1-1; no clear D gene. This CDR3 region has 14 residues. The germline CDR1 and CDR2 sequences are SQVTM and ANQGSEA. V lost 0 bases and J 3 bases, leaving 11 bases between the germline ends. The CDR3 region has the DNA TGCAGCGTTGAAGATCTCCGGACGTACACTGAAGCTTTCTTT. As protein: CSVEDLRTYTEAFF. The full variable domain, with the rest looked up from reference TRBV29-1 and TRBJ1-1, is SAVISQKPSRDICQRGTSLTIQCQVDSQVTMMFWYRQQPGQSLTLIATANQGSEATYESGFVIDKFPISRPNLTFSTLTVSNMSPEDSSIYLCSVEDLRTYTEAFFGQGTRLTVV.

The chain uses TRBV21-1 and TRBJ1-6. TRBV21-1 is shown as a pseudogene. The CDR3 extends over 17 amino acids. This CDR3 is CASSKADLSSYNSPLHF. The CDR3 nucleotides are TGTGCCAGCAGCAAAGCCGACTTGAGCTCCTATAATTCACCCCTCCACTTT.

The chain joins TRBV28 to TRBJ2-7, with 8 bases matching TRBD1. Germline assignment: CDR1 MDHEN and CDR2 SYDVKM. Unmatched junction bases numbered 14, after V lost 4 bases and J lost 12 bases. The CDR3 contains 14 residues. The CDR3 loop reads CASSSGTGFRNRYF. Written as DNA, the CDR3 is TGTGCCAGCAGTTCCGGGACAGGTTTCAGGAATCGGTACTTC.

The rearrangement links TRBV7-9 to TRBJ1-2; D gene unclear. The CDR3 consists of 13 residues. In germline, CDR1 is SEHNR, CDR2 FQNEAQ (reference sequence). Trimming pared 3 bases from V and 8 bases from J, leaving 13 bases between. Written as DNA, the CDR3 is TGTGCCAGCAGCTTGCACACGGGTTTCGGCTACACCTTC. It translates to CASSLHTGFGYTF.

The rearrangement joins TRBV6-5 to TRBJ1-2; D is unresolved. CDR3 length equals 12 residues. V was trimmed by 6 bases and J by 8 bases, leaving 13 bases between them. The germline V gene has CDR1 MNHEY and CDR2 SVGAGI. The CDR3 here is CASRPRSAGYTF. CDR3 coding DNA: TGTGCCAGCAGGCCCCGATCCGCCGGCTACACCTTC.

The chain has TRBV11-2 and TRBJ2-1; D is undetermined. This CDR3 comprises 14 residues. V was cut by 3 bases and J by 6 bases, with 12 bases left in between. Germline CDR1 SGHAT, CDR2 FQNNGV. This CDR3 is CASSFGNSINEQFF. The DNA of the CDR3 is TGTGCCAGCAGCTTCGGTAATAGCATCAATGAGCAGTTCTTC. The variable domain in full, completed from reference TRBV11-2 and TRBJ2-1, reads EAGVAQSPRYKIIEKRQSVAFWCNPISGHATLYWYQQILGQGPKLLIQFQNNGVVDDSQLPKDRFSAERLKGVDSTLKIQPAKLEDSAVYLCASSFGNSINEQFFGPGTRLTVL.

The chain combines TRBV4-3 with TRBJ2-2; D is uncertain. Per the germline V gene, CDR1 is LGHNA and CDR2 is YSLEER. This CDR3 comprises 14 residues. Deletions cut 0 bases from V and 5 bases from J, with 7 bases between. The CDR3 DNA sequence: TGCGCCAGCAGCCAAGATTACGGAACCGGGGAGCTGTTTTTT. It is translated as CASSQDYGTGELFF.

The chain uses TRBV4-1 and TRBJ2-5, with 12 bases fitting TRBD2. The germline V gene encodes CDR1 MGHRA and CDR2 YSYEKL. This CDR3 has 17 amino acids. Trimming cost V 4 bases and J 5 bases; bases outside gene matches: 11. CDR3 DNA: TGCGCCAGCAGCCGGAACCCTAGCGGGGGGGCCGGGGAGACCCAGTACTTC. Protein sequence: CASSRNPSGGAGETQYF.

The genes are TRBV5-1 and TRBJ1-6, with TRBD1 matching 8 bases. Trimming cost V 4 bases and J 11 bases; bases outside gene matches: 11. This CDR3 is 15 amino acids long. Germline V gene data show CDR1 as SGHRS and CDR2 as YFSETQ. The CDR3 region has the DNA TGCGCCAGCAGCCTAGCTACAGGGGGTCTACCACCCCTCCACTTT. This translates into CASSLATGGLPPLHF.

The V call is TRBV4-3, the J call TRBJ1-6; perhaps TRBD1 as D (5 bases). The V gene lost 1 base and the J gene lost 0 bases, with 10 bases spanning the gap. CDR3 length: 17 amino acids. Germline assignment: CDR1 LGHNA and CDR2 YSLEER. This CDR3 reads CASSQGDLSSYNSPLHF. CDR3 coding DNA: TGCGCCAGCAGCCAAGGGGACCTTAGCTCCTATAATTCACCCCTCCACTTT.

The J gene is TRBJ1-5, the V gene TRBV19; the D gene is possibly TRBD1 (6 bases). Deletions cut 1 base from V and 7 bases from J, with 14 bases between. Per germline, CDR1 LNHDA and CDR2 SQIVND (reference sequence). The CDR3 is 15 residues long. In nucleotides, the CDR3 is TGTGCCAGTAGTATAGTGCAGGGGAGAGGACAGCCCCAGCATTTT. Amino acid sequence: CASSIVQGRGQPQHF. Combining the CDR3 with reference TRBV19 and TRBJ1-5 gives the whole variable domain DGGITQSPKYLFRKEGQNVTLSCEQNLNHDAMYWYRQDPGQGLRLIYYSQIVNDFQKGDIAEGYSVSREKKESFPLTVTSAQKNPTAFYLCASSIVQGRGQPQHFGDGTRLSIL.

The chain recombines TRBV5-1 with TRBJ2-3; D is unclear. This CDR3 is 12 amino acids long. Germline CDR1 reads SGHRS; CDR2 reads YFSETQ. V was shortened by 0 bases and J by 6 bases, with 5 bases between the two germline ends. The CDR3 region is CASSLVPDTQYF. The CDR3 DNA sequence: TGCGCCAGCAGCTTGGTACCGGATACGCAGTATTTT.